This T cell receptor beta chain was captured in a study of beta chain features in type 1 diabetes. Only a few counts were recorded for this clone. Its antigen is not known. The whole isolated RNA underwent reverse transcription, so sequencing captured expressed TCRB transcripts. Sequencing used immunoSEQ multiplex PCR; TCRdb keeps in-frame clones, though not all of them. Of 680,000 or so clones listed, about an eighth were seen once; the top ten hold 0.02% to 0.025%. Study results and caveats: All four CD4+ subsets from Type 1 diabetes patients carried moderately but significantly shorter TCRB CDR3s.

Trimming stripped 0 bases from V and 1 base from J, with 7 bases between. The length of the CDR3 is 14 residues. CDR1 and CDR2 from the germline V gene are SGHRS and YFSETQ. Sequenced sample: naive CD4+ T cells from blood. V and J are TRBV5-1 and TRBJ2-5; weak D call: TRBD1 (6 bases). The receptor comes from a man aged 18 to 29 with type 1 diabetes. The CDR3 nucleotides read TGCGCCAGCAGCTTGGCAGGGGTCCAAGAGACCCAGTACTTC. Protein product: CASSLAGVQETQYF.